A single sample is the source of the 31 T cell receptor beta chains below, sequenced in a study of human T cells and chemical hapten exposure. Noted time point: patch test 1, 2 weeks after DPC sensitization. This sample's treatment: therapeutic diphenylcyclopropenone sensitization with weekly scalp DPC. TCRdb fed the RACE reads into MiXCR, producing one record per CDR3 protein. Among some 190,000 distinct CDR3 sequences listed, more than 20% were seen once. The source material was whole blood, sampled in connection with sensitization to the hapten diphenylcyclopropenone (DPC). Receptors originate from a woman aged 45-65 years with alopecia areata. Some clones in this sample may be carry-over from other donors' samples.

This clonotype has only a few counts. The rearrangement joins TRBV12-3 or TRBV12-4 to TRBJ2-5; the D is unclear. Trimming took 0 bases from V and 5 from J, leaving 7 bases between them. The CDR3 has 13 amino acids. CDR3 sequence reads: CASSLAHMETQYF. CDR3 nucleotides: TGTGCCAGCAGTTTAGCTCACATGGAGACCCAGTACTTC.

This rearrangement joins TRBV27 to TRBJ2-2, with D possibly being TRBD2 (5 bases). Between the trimmed V and J ends, which lost 2 bases and 0 bases, there was a span of 10 bases. The CDR3 is made up of 16 amino acids. Per germline, CDR1 MNHEY and CDR2 SMNVEV (reference sequence). The CDR3 region has the DNA TGTGCCAGCAGTTTAATGGCGGGCGCGAACACCGGGGAGCTGTTTTTT. It translates to CASSLMAGANTGELFF.

This rearrangement joins TRBV3-1 to TRBJ2-7, with 11 bases identical to TRBD2. V was pared by 0 bases and J by 3 bases, with 7 bases of the junction left unmatched. The V gene's germline CDR1 is LGHDT and CDR2 YNNKEL (reference sequence). The CDR3 contains 17 residues. Here the CDR3 reads CASSQDTSGSFFYEQYF. In nucleotides, the CDR3 is TGTGCCAGCAGCCAAGATACTAGCGGGAGCTTCTTCTACGAGCAGTACTTC.

The rearrangement links TRBV6-5 to TRBJ1-4; D is ambiguous. V gave up 4 bases and J gave up 5 bases, with 20 bases separating them. In germline, CDR1 is MNHEY, CDR2 SVGAGI. The length of the CDR3 is 17 residues. CDR3 loop: CASSSIGLLGVNEKLFF. The CDR3 nucleotides are TGTGCCAGCAGTTCTATAGGCCTGTTGGGCGTGAATGAAAAACTGTTTTTT.

This clonotype was seen only a few times. V and J are TRBV10-3 and TRBJ1-1; D is ambiguous. The germline gives CDR1 ENHRY, CDR2 SYGVKD. CDR3 length: 12 amino acids. V lost 2 bases, J lost 9 bases, and 10 bases lay in between. CDR3 region: CAISEGPDKAFF. CDR3 DNA sequence: TGTGCCATCAGTGAGGGGCCAGACAAAGCTTTCTTT.

This clonotype was seen more than once but under ten times. The V gene is TRBV7-2, the J gene TRBJ2-3; 9 bases fit TRBD2. With 1 base clipped from V and 9 bases from J, the junction kept 5 bases outside the gene matches. Germline V gene lookup returns CDR1 SGHTA and CDR2 FQGNSA. This CDR3 contains 14 residues. The CDR3 DNA reads as TGTGCCAGCAGCTTAGATGGACTAGCGCGGACGCAGTATTTT. It translates to CASSLDGLARTQYF.

The chain links TRBV5-1 to TRBJ2-2, with 13 positions matching TRBD2. The J segment lost 5 bases and the V segment lost 3 bases, leaving 1 base of the junction unmatched. The germline V gene encodes CDR1 SGHRS and CDR2 YFSETQ. The CDR3 is 15 residues long. The CDR3 spells CASSSGLAGTGELFF. CDR3 DNA: TGCGCCAGCAGCTCGGGACTAGCGGGAACCGGGGAGCTGTTTTTT.

CDR3 residues: CASSQGVLNTEAFF. CDR3 sequence (DNA): TGTGCCAGCAGCCAGGGGGTCCTCAACACTGAAGCTTTCTTT. This chain links TRBV12-3 or TRBV12-4 with TRBJ1-1; 7 nucleotides align to TRBD1. J was trimmed by 2 bases and V by 6 bases; bases with no gene match: 6. The length of the CDR3 is 14 residues.

This clonotype was counted between two and nine times. The chain combines TRBV25-1 with TRBJ2-4; 7 nucleotides align to TRBD1. Germline V gene sequence: CDR1 MGHDK, CDR2 SYGVNS. V trimming: 1 base; J trimming: 9 bases; junction bases outside the gene matches: 6. The CDR3 is 14 amino acids. CDR3 sequence reads: CASSESQGVSIQYF. DNA for the CDR3: TGTGCCAGCAGTGAATCCCAGGGGGTTAGCATTCAGTACTTC.

This clonotype was counted between two and nine times. This chain links TRBV24-1 with TRBJ2-1, with TRBD2 matching 7 bases. The J segment lost 1 base and the V segment lost 3 bases, leaving 5 bases of the junction unmatched. The CDR3 extends over 16 amino acids. Looked up from germline, CDR1 is KGHDR and CDR2 is SFDVKD. The CDR3 DNA is TGTGCCACCAGTGATCTCCGCGGGAGTTCCTACAATGAGCAGTTCTTC. Its translation is CATSDLRGSSYNEQFF.

The chain recombines TRBV20-1 with TRBJ2-1; 9 bases align to TRBD2. CDR1 DFQATT and CDR2 SNEGSKA come from the germline V gene (reference sequence). The CDR3 totals 17 residues. The V segment lost 3 bases and the J segment 0 bases; nucleotides outside the gene matches: 9. CDR3 coding DNA: TGCAGTGCTAGTCTGGCTAGCGGGGACCTCTCCTACAATGAGCAGTTCTTC. Amino acid sequence: CSASLASGDLSYNEQFF.

This clonotype was observed a handful of times. J is TRBJ2-7 and V is TRBV10-2; TRBD1 might be the D (5 bases). This CDR3 comprises 13 residues. Between the trimmed V and J ends, which lost 5 bases and 3 bases, there was a span of 11 bases. Germline V gene lookup returns CDR1 WSHSY and CDR2 SAAADI. The CDR3 DNA is TGCGCCAGCAGTCGGACACAGATCTACGAGCAGTACTTC. It translates to CASSRTQIYEQYF.

This clonotype was detected only a few times. V is TRBV19 and J is TRBJ2-3; either TRBD1 or TRBD2 may fit D (5 bases each). CDR1 and CDR2 (germline): LNHDA, SQIVND (reference sequence). This CDR3 contains 12 residues. V was shortened by 7 bases and J by 6 bases, with 11 bases between the two germline ends. CDR3 nucleotides: TGTGCCAGTACCACCTGGGGGGATACGCAGTATTTT. Protein: CASTTWGDTQYF.

V is TRBV5-1 and J is TRBJ2-1; D uncertain. CDR1 is SGHRS and CDR2 is YFSETQ in the germline V gene. Trimming removed 5 bases at V and 0 bases at J, with 12 bases between. CDR3 length equals 15 residues. The CDR3 DNA sequence: TGCGCCAGCAGATCCGGCACAGACTCCTACAATGAGCAGTTCTTC. Translation gives CASRSGTDSYNEQFF.

The table lists this clonotype with many counts. V gene TRBV20-1 combines with J gene TRBJ2-1; 8 nucleotides align to TRBD2. The ends lost 5 bases at V and 1 base at J; junction bases unmatched: 7. The CDR3 contains 15 residues. Germline V lookup: CDR1 DFQATT, CDR2 SNEGSKA (reference sequence). CDR3 sequence reads: CSARPLAGSYNEQFF. CDR3 DNA: TGCAGTGCTCGGCCCCTAGCGGGTTCCTACAATGAGCAGTTCTTC.

This clonotype was seen only a few times. This chain links TRBV5-6 with TRBJ2-7; D may be TRBD1 (5 bases). The CDR3 totals 15 residues. Trimming removed 1 base from V and 1 base from J, with 12 bases in between. The germline CDR1 and CDR2 sequences are SGHDT and YYEEEE. CDR3 DNA: TGTGCCAGCAGCTTGACAGGCCCAGGATCCTACGAGCAGTACTTC. Amino acid sequence: CASSLTGPGSYEQYF.

To note about this clonotype: Possible read error: a much larger clone is one base away. The conserved final phenylalanine or tryptophan is absent from the CDR3, which likely points to a read error. The chain joins TRBV29-1 to TRBJ1-1, with D unresolved. This CDR3 has 11 amino acids. The germline V and J ends were trimmed by 3 bases and 7 bases, with 9 bases remaining between them. CDR1 and CDR2 (germline): SQVTM, ANQGSEA. CDR3 region: CSVDWEYEAFS. The CDR3, as DNA: TGCAGCGTTGATTGGGAGTATGAAGCTTTCTCT.

The V gene is TRBV18, the J gene TRBJ2-7; the match to TRBD1 covers 7 bases. V was pared by 2 bases and J by 5 bases, with 6 bases of the junction left unmatched. Germline loops: CDR1 KGHSH, CDR2 LQKENI. The CDR3 runs to 14 residues. In DNA, the CDR3 is TGTGCCAGCTCACCAACAGGGGTAAGCGACGAGCAGTACTTC. Translating gives CASSPTGVSDEQYF.

This clonotype was seen more than once but under ten times. This chain uses TRBV5-1 with TRBJ2-1; no definite D call. This CDR3 has 15 residues. Germline V gene lookup returns CDR1 SGHRS and CDR2 YFSETQ. Trimming took 5 bases from V and 3 from J, leaving 15 bases between them. The CDR3 region is CASREDLPFYNEQFF. The CDR3 bases are TGCGCCAGCAGGGAAGACTTGCCCTTCTACAATGAGCAGTTCTTC.

This clonotype has only a few counts. The chain links TRBV25-1 to TRBJ2-7, with D possibly TRBD2 on 5 matching bases. The V gene's germline CDR1 is MGHDK and CDR2 SYGVNS. The CDR3 extends over 15 amino acids. Deletions cut 3 bases from V and 2 bases from J, with 14 bases between. For the CDR3, the DNA is TGTGCCAGCAGTGAGGTAGCGATGGAGGCCTACGAGCAGTACTTC. It specifies CASSEVAMEAYEQYF.

The J gene is TRBJ2-5, the V gene TRBV11-2; 12 bases map to TRBD2. There are 18 residues in the CDR3. Trimming at V came to 5 bases and at J to 0 bases, leaving 10 bases not matched to a gene. Germline CDR1 reads SGHAT; CDR2 reads FQNNGV. For the CDR3, the DNA is TGTGCCAGCAGCCCCCAGAGGCTAGCGGGAGGGTACCAAGAGACCCAGTACTTC. This translates into CASSPQRLAGGYQETQYF.

This clonotype was seen only a few times. The CDR3 DNA reads TGTGCCAGCAGCTTAAAGAGGGGGGAGCTGTTTTTT. Translation: CASSLKRGELFF. V gene TRBV7-3 combines with J gene TRBJ2-2, with D unclear. Trimming removed 1 base at V and 8 bases at J, with 5 bases between. This CDR3 comprises 12 residues. Germline assignment: CDR1 SGHTA and CDR2 FQGTGA.

The genes are TRBV2 and TRBJ1-5; D is possibly TRBD1 (5 bases). The CDR3 has 14 residues. Germline V gene lookup returns CDR1 SNHLY and CDR2 FYNNEI. The V and J ends lost 8 bases and 0 bases respectively, with 11 bases between them. This CDR3 reads CASGDVSSNQPQHF. The CDR3 bases are TGTGCCAGCGGGGACGTCTCTAGCAATCAGCCCCAGCATTTT.

This clonotype was counted many times. The rearrangement links TRBV29-1 to TRBJ1-1; a possible D gene is TRBD1 (5 bases). There are 18 residues in the CDR3. Germline V gene sequence: CDR1 SQVTM, CDR2 ANQGSEA. The V end was cut by 6 bases, the J end by 1 base, with 27 bases between. This chain's CDR3 is CSVERDPRDGISNTEAFF. The DNA for the CDR3 is TGCAGCGTCGAAAGGGACCCGAGGGATGGAATTTCGAACACTGAAGCTTTCTTT. Looking up the rest from reference TRBV29-1 and TRBJ1-1 gives the full variable domain: SAVISQKPSRDICQRGTSLTIQCQVDSQVTMMFWYRQQPGQSLTLIATANQGSEATYESGFVIDKFPISRPNLTFSTLTVSNMSPEDSSIYLCSVERDPRDGISNTEAFFGQGTRLTVV.

This clonotype was found many times. V usage is TRBV11-2 and J usage is TRBJ2-1; D might be TRBD2 (6 bases). The germline V and J ends were trimmed by 5 bases and 0 bases, with 14 bases remaining between them. Germline CDR1 is SGHAT and CDR2 is FQNNGV. The CDR3 runs to 16 residues. CDR3 loop: CASSQLAGRSYNEQFF. As DNA, the CDR3 is TGTGCCAGCAGCCAGTTGGCGGGGCGCTCCTACAATGAGCAGTTCTTC.

Only a few counts were recorded for this clonotype. This sequence joins TRBV7-9 and TRBJ2-7, with D unresolved. The CDR3 is 16 residues long. Germline CDR1 reads SEHNR; CDR2 reads FQNEAQ (reference sequence). The V gene lost 5 bases and the J gene lost 2 bases, with 19 bases spanning the gap. The CDR3 coding sequence is TGTGCCAGCAGCCAAAGGCGCGGACCATTGACCTACGAGCAGTACTTC. It specifies CASSQRRGPLTYEQYF.

In its sample, this clonotype was seen a few times. This chain uses TRBV5-5 with TRBJ2-3; D gene unclear. Trimming removed 1 base at V and 6 bases at J, with 15 bases between. Germline V gene lookup returns CDR1 SGHKS and CDR2 YYEKEE (reference sequence). The CDR3 contains 15 residues. CDR3 protein: CASSLRLVATDTQYF. The CDR3 nucleotides are TGTGCCAGCAGCTTGCGGCTAGTTGCCACGGATACGCAGTATTTT.

The chain employs TRBV10-2 and TRBJ1-4; D remains unclear. V was cut by 6 bases and J by 6 bases, with 11 bases left in between. This CDR3 is built from 13 residues. Germline CDR1 WSHSY, CDR2 SAAADI. Here the CDR3 DNA reads TGCGCCAGCAGGCAGGCGAAGGATGAAAAACTGTTTTTT. Translating gives CASRQAKDEKLFF.

This clonotype was seen a handful of times. The chain has TRBV28 and TRBJ2-7, with D possibly matching TRBD1 (5 bases). The V end lost 8 bases, the J end lost 3 bases, and 23 bases lay between the germline ends. Germline CDR1 and CDR2: MDHEN and SYDVKM. This CDR3 contains 16 residues. For the CDR3, the DNA is TGTGCCAGCTCCTTCGGGTATGCGACAGTGAGCTACGAGCAGTACTTC. Amino acid sequence: CASSFGYATVSYEQYF. The whole variable domain, remainder taken from reference TRBV28 and TRBJ2-7, is DVKVTQSSRYLVKRTGEKVFLECVQDMDHENMFWYRQDPGLGLRLIYFSYDVKMKEKGDIPEGYSVSREKKERFSLILESASTNQTSMYLCASSFGYATVSYEQYFGPGTRLTVT.

V and J are TRBV20-1 and TRBJ1-2, with TRBD1 as a possible D gene (6 bases). V was cut by 6 bases and J by 2 bases, with 16 bases left in between. Germline assignment: CDR1 DFQATT and CDR2 SNEGSKA (reference sequence). The CDR3 consists of 14 residues. The CDR3 nucleotides read TGCAGTGCAAACATCGGGACATCGAACTATGGCTACACCTTC. This translates into CSANIGTSNYGYTF.

This clonotype turned up a few times. The chain combines TRBV11-2 with TRBJ1-2; 10 bases are shared with TRBD1. J was trimmed by 4 bases and V by 5 bases; bases with no gene match: 4. Germline V CDR1 and CDR2: SGHAT, FQNNGV. The CDR3 is made up of 14 amino acids. CDR3 sequence (DNA): TGTGCCAGCAGCATGACAGGGGGCGGCTATGGCTACACCTTC. This translates into CASSMTGGGYGYTF. The entire variable domain, with the rest obtained from reference TRBV11-2 and TRBJ1-2, is as follows: EAGVAQSPRYKIIEKRQSVAFWCNPISGHATLYWYQQILGQGPKLLIQFQNNGVVDDSQLPKDRFSAERLKGVDSTLKIQPAKLEDSAVYLCASSMTGGGYGYTFGSGTRLTVV.